The entry below gives a single TCR beta chain sequence along with its context. The antigen remains undetermined. The sample originates from a study of OX40 agonist ivuxolimab in advanced cancers. Whole-study context: Participants, approximately 81% male, averaged around 64 years of age, ranging from roughly 20 to 85. Past anti-PD-1, anti-PD-L1 or anti-CTLA-4 therapy was accepted, and 40% to 45% had received some. Of the patients, three showed partial responses, one with hepatocellular carcinoma and two with cutaneous melanoma.

Study-wide results and limits: Average numbers of expanded clones were greater in CD8+ T cells than in CD4+.

Profiled with immunoSEQ multiplex PCR; TCRdb holds only in-frame clones, not every one. The sample consists of roughly 69,000 clones, 75% to 95% of them appearing once. Per germline, CDR1 SGHRS and CDR2 YFSETQ. The CDR3 has 15 amino acids. J was trimmed by 7 bases and V by 3 bases; bases with no gene match: 7. This chain connects TRBV5-1 to TRBJ1-6; 7 bases fit TRBD1. The specimen comprised CD4+ or CD8+ T cells sorted from blood, sampled in a trial of the OX40 agonist ivuxolimab. This TCR was recovered from an adult with an advanced solid tumor such as melanoma, head and neck, liver or kidney cancer. CDR3 DNA: TGCGCCAGCAGCTCCACCGGGACAGTCAATTCACCCCTCCACTTT. It specifies CASSSTGTVNSPLHF.